These 6 T cell receptor beta chains share one sample of origin, sequenced in a study of blood T cell repertoires in COVID-19. Assay: immunoSEQ multiplex PCR; the TCRdb copy retains only in-frame clones and omits some. The table has about 170,000 clones, 85% to 90% seen once. Sequenced sample: peripheral blood. The receptors were gathered from a man aged 18-30 years with active or convalescent COVID-19.

This clone came up once. The rearrangement joins TRBV4-3 to TRBJ2-1; possible D gene TRBD2, 5 bases. From germline, CDR1 is LGHNA and CDR2 YSLEER. This CDR3 is built from 14 residues. The V gene lost 1 base and the J gene lost 5 bases, with 9 bases spanning the gap. The CDR3 bases are TGCGCCAGCAGCCAAGGCGGGCGAGACAATGAGCAGTTCTTC. It codes for CASSQGGRDNEQFF.

The J gene is TRBJ2-1, the V gene TRBV19; TRBD1 matches at 8 bases. The germline V gene has CDR1 LNHDA and CDR2 SQIVND (reference sequence). After removal of 4 bases from V and 3 bases from J, the junction contained 8 bases not matched to a gene. The CDR3 consists of 16 residues. CDR3 nucleotides: TGTGCCAGTAGTAGAACCGGGACAGGAAGCTACAATGAGCAGTTCTTC. It specifies CASSRTGTGSYNEQFF.

This chain connects TRBV5-4 to TRBJ2-7; D is unclear. The germline gives CDR1 SGHNT, CDR2 YYREEE (reference sequence). V shed 2 bases and J shed 6 bases, with 15 bases lying between them. The CDR3 spans 14 residues. CDR3 sequence: CASSFGGPVAEQYV. The CDR3 DNA sequence: TGTGCCAGCAGCTTCGGCGGCCCAGTGGCCGAGCAGTACGTC.

The CDR3 is CAIKTTGANTEAFF. The DNA for the CDR3 is TGTGCCATCAAGACCACAGGGGCGAACACTGAAGCTTTCTTT. This chain uses TRBV10-3 with TRBJ1-1, with 7 bases identical to TRBD1. The J segment lost 1 base and the V segment lost 7 bases, leaving 6 bases of the junction unmatched. The CDR3 covers 14 residues. Germline V gives CDR1 ENHRY, CDR2 SYGVKD.

The table lists this clone with a count of one. This sequence joins TRBV6-2 or TRBV6-3 and TRBJ1-4; 7 nucleotides line up with TRBD1. Germline CDR1 is MNHEY and CDR2 is SVGEGT. The CDR3 totals 16 residues. V shed 6 bases, J shed 10 bases, and the junction held 17 bases outside the gene matches. Written as DNA, the CDR3 is TGTGCCAGCAGCCGCATAATCGGACAGGATGTCGGAAAACTGTTTTTT. Translation gives CASSRIIGQDVGKLFF.

V is TRBV12-3 or TRBV12-4 and J is TRBJ1-1, with a weak D call TRBD1 (6 bases). Between the trimmed V and J ends, which lost 9 bases and 11 bases, there was a span of 16 bases. This CDR3 region has 11 residues. The CDR3 is CASILVQGAFF. Here the CDR3 DNA reads TGTGCCAGTATACTCGTACAGGGCGCTTTCTTT.